This T cell receptor beta chain was obtained from a study of control samples from healthy donors and cancer patients. This clone was observed a single time. Data came from immunoSEQ multiplex PCR; TCRdb stores just in-frame clones and leaves some out. There are around 120,000 clones in the sample; over 90% occur only once, and about 2.8% lies in the top ten. Germline V gives CDR1 SNHLY, CDR2 FYNNEI. This CDR3 is built from 13 residues. V lost 6 bases to trimming and J lost 1 base, with 9 bases between them. The source of this sequence is a man aged 25-45 years in good health. J is TRBJ1-1 and V is TRBV2; D remains unclear. Material: blood. CDR3 sequence: CASRASGNTEAFF. The CDR3 nucleotides read TGTGCCAGCAGGGCATCAGGGAACACTGAAGCTTTCTTT.